These T cell receptor beta chains were read from a single sample in a study of blood T cells in healthy people across ages. TCRdb processed the 5' RACE reads anew with MiXCR; each CDR3 protein has one entry. The sample holds 1.5 million to 2 million distinct CDR3 sequences; roughly 49% are singletons and the top ten take about 2.1%. Sequences were obtained from blood. The receptors here all came from a woman aged 40 to 49 in good health. Each CDR3 is given with its conserved first and last residue. A D gene is named only where the DNA matches it firmly. Part of the rows lack a size; the others show once, few, many or a class for expanded clones.

clone size: many; D gene: -; J gene: TRBJ2-6; CDR3 length: 14; V gene: TRBV29-1; CDR3 DNA: TGCAGCGCGTTGGGCGTCTCTGGGGCCAACGTCCTGACTTTC; CDR3 protein: CSALGVSGANVLTF
clone size: -; D gene: -; J gene: TRBJ2-3; CDR3 length: 14; V gene: TRBV20-1; CDR3 DNA: TGCAGTGCTAGAGGGCAGGGACTTTGGGATACGCAGTATTTT; CDR3 protein: CSARGQGLWDTQYF
clone size: -; D gene: TRBD2; J gene: TRBJ2-5; CDR3 length: 16; V gene: TRBV7-2; CDR3 DNA: TGTGCCAGCATTCCCGGCCGGCGGGGGGGCCATGAGACCCAGTACTTC; CDR3 protein: CASIPGRRGGHETQYF
clone size: -; D gene: TRBD1; J gene: TRBJ1-2; CDR3 length: 13; V gene: TRBV12-3/TRBV12-4; CDR3 DNA: TGTGCCAGCAGCGGGACAGACCGGGGAGGCTACACCTTC; CDR3 protein: CASSGTDRGGYTF
clone size: few; D gene: TRBD2; J gene: TRBJ2-7; CDR3 length: 13; V gene: TRBV4-1; CDR3 DNA: TGCGCCAGCAGCCAACTACTAGCGGGGGAGCAGTACTTC; CDR3 protein: CASSQLLAGEQYF
clone size: few; D gene: TRBD1; J gene: TRBJ2-1; CDR3 length: 13; V gene: TRBV27; CDR3 DNA: TGTGCCAGCGGGACAGGGTTGTACAATGAGCAGTTCTTC; CDR3 protein: CASGTGLYNEQFF
clone size: few; D gene: -; J gene: TRBJ2-7; CDR3 length: 15; V gene: TRBV12-3/TRBV12-4; CDR3 DNA: TGTGCCAGCAGCACGGGACTGGGCTTTTACAATGAGCAGTACTTC; CDR3 protein: CASSTGLGFYNEQYF
clone size: few; D gene: -; J gene: TRBJ2-7; CDR3 length: 15; V gene: TRBV5-1; CDR3 DNA: TGCGCCAGCGGCTACGGTTTAAACCCCTCCTACGAGCAGTACTTC; CDR3 protein: CASGYGLNPSYEQYF
clone size: -; D gene: TRBD2; J gene: TRBJ2-4; CDR3 length: 16; V gene: TRBV5-1; CDR3 DNA: TGCGCCAGCAGCCCGGGACTAGCGGGGGGCGAAAACATTCAGTACTTC; CDR3 protein: CASSPGLAGGENIQYF
clone size: -; D gene: -; J gene: TRBJ2-3; CDR3 length: 15; V gene: TRBV28; CDR3 DNA: TGCGCCAGCAGCTCTGCACAGGGATCGGGAGATACGCAGTATTTT; CDR3 protein: CASSSAQGSGDTQYF
clone size: few; D gene: -; J gene: TRBJ2-5; CDR3 length: 16; V gene: TRBV7-2; CDR3 DNA: TGTGCCAGCAGCCCCGGCGGGCGGTTCTCACAAGAGACCCAGTACTTC; CDR3 protein: CASSPGGRFSQETQYF
clone size: -; D gene: -; J gene: TRBJ2-7; CDR3 length: 17; V gene: TRBV7-9; CDR3 DNA: TGTGCCAGCAGCTTAGTGGGCCCGAGGGACACATCCTACGAGCAGTACTTC; CDR3 protein: CASSLVGPRDTSYEQYF
clone size: -; D gene: TRBD1; J gene: TRBJ2-1; CDR3 length: 17; V gene: TRBV6-2/TRBV6-3; CDR3 DNA: TGTGCCAGCAGTGACCCCGGGACAGGGGGGCTGAAGAATGAGCAGTTCTTC; CDR3 protein: CASSDPGTGGLKNEQFF
clone size: -; D gene: -; J gene: TRBJ2-5; CDR3 length: 17; V gene: TRBV28; CDR3 DNA: TGTGCCAGCAGTTTCGAGTCGGCTAGCGCGTACCAAGAGACCCAGTACTTC; CDR3 protein: CASSFESASAYQETQYF
clone size: few; D gene: TRBD2; J gene: TRBJ2-3; CDR3 length: 17; V gene: TRBV12-3/TRBV12-4; CDR3 DNA: TGTGCCAGCAGCCGCCCGACTAGCGGACCGCTCACAGATACGCAGTATTTT; CDR3 protein: CASSRPTSGPLTDTQYF
clone size: -; D gene: -; J gene: TRBJ1-1; CDR3 length: 15; V gene: TRBV6-5; CDR3 DNA: TGTGCCAGCAAGGATTTTGTGGGCGGGAACACTGAAGCTTTCTTT; CDR3 protein: CASKDFVGGNTEAFF
clone size: -; D gene: -; J gene: TRBJ1-5; CDR3 length: 13; V gene: TRBV20-1; CDR3 DNA: TGCAGTGCCCTTGACCCTCTGAATCAGCCCCAGCATTTT; CDR3 protein: CSALDPLNQPQHF
clone size: -; D gene: TRBD1; J gene: TRBJ2-4; CDR3 length: 17; V gene: TRBV5-1; CDR3 DNA: TGCGCCAGCAGCTCCAGCCGGGATACAGGGGAAGGGAACATTCAGTACTTC; CDR3 protein: CASSSSRDTGEGNIQYF
clone size: -; D gene: TRBD1; J gene: TRBJ1-2; CDR3 length: 15; V gene: TRBV6-1; CDR3 DNA: TGTGCCAGCAGGACCCCCGGGACAGGGGTGAATGGCTACACCTTC; CDR3 protein: CASRTPGTGVNGYTF
clone size: -; D gene: TRBD1; J gene: TRBJ2-5; CDR3 length: 16; V gene: TRBV12-3/TRBV12-4; CDR3 DNA: TGTGCCAGCAGTCCCTCCAGGGGGACAGCTCAAGAGACCCAGTACTTC; CDR3 protein: CASSPSRGTAQETQYF
clone size: -; D gene: -; J gene: TRBJ2-1; CDR3 length: 15; V gene: TRBV6-5; CDR3 DNA: TGTGCCAGCAGTCCCAGCAGGGGACCCTACAATGAGCAGTTCTTC; CDR3 protein: CASSPSRGPYNEQFF
clone size: -; D gene: -; J gene: TRBJ1-5; CDR3 length: 15; V gene: TRBV7-9; CDR3 DNA: TGTGCCAGCAGCTCTTCAGGACAGAGCAATCAGCCCCAGCATTTT; CDR3 protein: CASSSSGQSNQPQHF
clone size: few; D gene: -; J gene: TRBJ1-1; CDR3 length: 12; V gene: TRBV20-1; CDR3 DNA: TGCAGTGCTAGAGATAAATGGGTGGGCGCTTTCTTT; CDR3 protein: CSARDKWVGAFF
clone size: -; D gene: -; J gene: TRBJ1-4; CDR3 length: 16; V gene: TRBV9; CDR3 DNA: TGTGCCAGCAGCGTAGGGGGGCAGGGGCACAATGAAAAACTGTTTTTT; CDR3 protein: CASSVGGQGHNEKLFF
clone size: -; D gene: -; J gene: TRBJ2-2; CDR3 length: 18; V gene: TRBV9; CDR3 DNA: TGTGCCAGCAGCGCGGCCCTGGACAGGGAGGGGTTCCCCGGGGAGCTGTTTTTT; CDR3 protein: CASSAALDREGFPGELFF
clone size: -; D gene: TRBD2; J gene: TRBJ2-3; CDR3 length: 17; V gene: TRBV5-1; CDR3 DNA: TGCGCCAGCAGCTTGGATCCTAGCGGGGGAGCCGCAGATACGCAGTATTTT; CDR3 protein: CASSLDPSGGAADTQYF
clone size: -; D gene: TRBD2; J gene: TRBJ2-7; CDR3 length: 13; V gene: TRBV7-6; CDR3 DNA: TGTGCCAGCAGCGGTTACGAAGCGGGGGAGCAGTACTTC; CDR3 protein: CASSGYEAGEQYF
clone size: few; D gene: TRBD1; J gene: TRBJ2-7; CDR3 length: 15; V gene: TRBV11-2; CDR3 DNA: TGTGCCAGCAGACCCCGGGACAGGGAAGTTCACGAGCAGTACTTC; CDR3 protein: CASRPRDREVHEQYF
clone size: -; D gene: -; J gene: TRBJ2-7; CDR3 length: 13; V gene: TRBV15; CDR3 DNA: TGTGCCACCGGCGTCGGGACGGCCTACGAGCAGTACTTC; CDR3 protein: CATGVGTAYEQYF
clone size: -; D gene: -; J gene: TRBJ2-7; CDR3 length: 13; V gene: TRBV6-1; CDR3 DNA: TGTGCCAGCAGTGAACGCGGGGCTCCCGAGCAGTACTTC; CDR3 protein: CASSERGAPEQYF
clone size: -; D gene: -; J gene: TRBJ1-5; CDR3 length: 13; V gene: TRBV20-1; CDR3 DNA: TGCAGTGCTAGAGCGGCAGCCAATCAGCCCCAGCATTTT; CDR3 protein: CSARAAANQPQHF
clone size: few; D gene: -; J gene: TRBJ2-1; CDR3 length: 15; V gene: TRBV10-3; CDR3 DNA: TGTGCCATCAGTGTGGGGGCAGTTACCTACAATGAGCAGTTCTTC; CDR3 protein: CAISVGAVTYNEQFF
clone size: -; D gene: TRBD2; J gene: TRBJ2-1; CDR3 length: 9; V gene: TRBV20-1; CDR3 DNA: TGCAGTGCGGGACTAGTTCGGTTCTTC; CDR3 protein: CSAGLVRFF
clone size: -; D gene: -; J gene: TRBJ1-2; CDR3 length: 12; V gene: TRBV28; CDR3 DNA: TGTGCCAGCAGCACGGGCCCCCGAGGCTACACCTTC; CDR3 protein: CASSTGPRGYTF
clone size: -; D gene: -; J gene: TRBJ2-4; CDR3 length: 12; V gene: TRBV27; CDR3 DNA: TGTGCCAGCAGTCTCCAACAGGGCGCGCTGTACTTC; CDR3 protein: CASSLQQGALYF
clone size: -; D gene: -; J gene: TRBJ1-1; CDR3 length: 15; V gene: TRBV5-1; CDR3 DNA: TGCGCCAGCAGCAAGGCAAGGGACGATTTCACTGAAGCTTTCTTT; CDR3 protein: CASSKARDDFTEAFF
clone size: -; D gene: TRBD1; J gene: TRBJ2-1; CDR3 length: 16; V gene: TRBV4-3; CDR3 DNA: TGCGCCAGCAGCCAAGACTCGGGGACAGGGGGCAATGAGCAGTTCTTC; CDR3 protein: CASSQDSGTGGNEQFF
clone size: -; D gene: -; J gene: TRBJ1-2; CDR3 length: 13; V gene: TRBV6-6; CDR3 DNA: TGTACCAGCAGCCCCGGGGTGGGGTATGGCTACACCTTC; CDR3 protein: CTSSPGVGYGYTF
clone size: -; D gene: -; J gene: TRBJ2-1; CDR3 length: 15; V gene: TRBV25-1; CDR3 DNA: TGTGCCAGCAGTGAAGAAGGGGGGGTTGACAATGAGCAGTTCTTC; CDR3 protein: CASSEEGGVDNEQFF
clone size: -; D gene: TRBD1; J gene: TRBJ2-5; CDR3 length: 16; V gene: TRBV24-1; CDR3 DNA: TGTGCCACCAGTGATCCTGGGACAGGGAAGGAAGAGACCCAGTACTTC; CDR3 protein: CATSDPGTGKEETQYF
clone size: -; D gene: -; J gene: TRBJ2-5; CDR3 length: 15; V gene: TRBV12-3/TRBV12-4; CDR3 DNA: TGTGCCAGCAGTACCCTGGGCGTTTCCTACAATGAGCAGTACTTC; CDR3 protein: CASSTLGVSYNEQYF
clone size: few; D gene: -; J gene: TRBJ2-5; CDR3 length: 16; V gene: TRBV6-5; CDR3 DNA: TGTGCCAGCAGTTTTGCTCCCGGGACTTACCAAGAGACCCAGTACTTC; CDR3 protein: CASSFAPGTYQETQYF
clone size: -; D gene: -; J gene: TRBJ1-2; CDR3 length: 16; V gene: TRBV6-1; CDR3 DNA: TGTGCCAGCAGTGAAGCGCTTCAGAGCAGGGCCTATGGCTACACCTTC; CDR3 protein: CASSEALQSRAYGYTF
clone size: -; D gene: -; J gene: TRBJ1-2; CDR3 length: 14; V gene: TRBV5-1; CDR3 DNA: TGCGCCAGCAGCTTGGATCGATCTATTTATGGCTACACCTTC; CDR3 protein: CASSLDRSIYGYTF
clone size: -; D gene: TRBD2; J gene: TRBJ2-7; CDR3 length: 14; V gene: TRBV6-2/TRBV6-3; CDR3 DNA: TGTGCCAGCAGCCCCGGGACTAGCGGCCGCGAGCAGTACTTC; CDR3 protein: CASSPGTSGREQYF
clone size: -; D gene: TRBD1; J gene: TRBJ1-2; CDR3 length: 14; V gene: TRBV7-8; CDR3 DNA: TGTGCCAGCAGCTTGACAGGGAGGGTGTTGCGCTACACCTTC; CDR3 protein: CASSLTGRVLRYTF
clone size: -; D gene: TRBD2; J gene: TRBJ2-1; CDR3 length: 17; V gene: TRBV7-3; CDR3 DNA: TGTGCCAGCAGCTTAGGCCCACTAGCGGGGGGGCAGAGTGAGCAGTTCTTC; CDR3 protein: CASSLGPLAGGQSEQFF
clone size: few; D gene: -; J gene: TRBJ2-5; CDR3 length: 16; V gene: TRBV7-9; CDR3 DNA: TGTGCCAGCAGCTTTCCCGTGGTAGTGGGCTTCGAGACCCAGTACTTC; CDR3 protein: CASSFPVVVGFETQYF
clone size: -; D gene: TRBD2; J gene: TRBJ2-3; CDR3 length: 17; V gene: TRBV27; CDR3 DNA: TGTGCCAGCAGTTACGGACTAGCGGGGGCGAGCACAGATACGCAGTATTTT; CDR3 protein: CASSYGLAGASTDTQYF
clone size: -; D gene: TRBD2; J gene: TRBJ2-5; CDR3 length: 16; V gene: TRBV10-2; CDR3 DNA: TGCGCCAGCAGTGAGTCGCGGGGGGGGACAGAGGAGACCCAGTACTTC; CDR3 protein: CASSESRGGTEETQYF
clone size: -; D gene: TRBD2; J gene: TRBJ2-7; CDR3 length: 16; V gene: TRBV7-2; CDR3 DNA: TGTGCCAGCAGCTTAGTCGCTCGCGGGGGCTCCTACGAGCAGTACTTC; CDR3 protein: CASSLVARGGSYEQYF
clone size: -; D gene: -; J gene: TRBJ2-7; CDR3 length: 12; V gene: TRBV25-1; CDR3 DNA: TGTGCCAGCAGGGTTAAGACCGGTGGGGTGTACTTC; CDR3 protein: CASRVKTGGVYF
clone size: few; D gene: -; J gene: TRBJ1-2; CDR3 length: 13; V gene: TRBV10-3; CDR3 DNA: TGTGCCATCAGTGAAGGGGGGCACTATGGCTACACCTTC; CDR3 protein: CAISEGGHYGYTF
clone size: -; D gene: -; J gene: TRBJ2-3; CDR3 length: 12; V gene: TRBV10-3; CDR3 DNA: TGTGCCATCAGTGATACTACAGATACGCAGTATTTT; CDR3 protein: CAISDTTDTQYF
clone size: -; D gene: -; J gene: TRBJ2-7; CDR3 length: 12; V gene: TRBV20-1; CDR3 DNA: TGCAGTACCAATTGGTTCTCCTACGAGCAGTACTTC; CDR3 protein: CSTNWFSYEQYF
clone size: -; D gene: -; J gene: TRBJ2-7; CDR3 length: 11; V gene: TRBV29-1; CDR3 DNA: TGCAGCGTCTCTATAGACTACGAGCAGTACTTC; CDR3 protein: CSVSIDYEQYF
clone size: -; D gene: -; J gene: TRBJ2-6; CDR3 length: 17; V gene: TRBV27; CDR3 DNA: TGTGCCAGCAGTTGGTCGGGGGGCACGTACGGGGCCAACGTCCTGACTTTC; CDR3 protein: CASSWSGGTYGANVLTF
clone size: once; D gene: -; J gene: TRBJ2-1; CDR3 length: 13; V gene: TRBV19; CDR3 DNA: TGTGCCAGTAGTATAGTCCCGTCCCTTGAGCAGTTCTTC; CDR3 protein: CASSIVPSLEQFF
clone size: -; D gene: -; J gene: TRBJ1-2; CDR3 length: 12; V gene: TRBV20-1; CDR3 DNA: TGCAGTGCTAAAGCCCCTGGGTATGGCTACACCTTC; CDR3 protein: CSAKAPGYGYTF
clone size: -; D gene: -; J gene: TRBJ2-7; CDR3 length: 15; V gene: TRBV20-1; CDR3 DNA: TGCAGTGCTAGAGATCCCCGGGTTTCGGGTCTCGAGCAGTACTTC; CDR3 protein: CSARDPRVSGLEQYF